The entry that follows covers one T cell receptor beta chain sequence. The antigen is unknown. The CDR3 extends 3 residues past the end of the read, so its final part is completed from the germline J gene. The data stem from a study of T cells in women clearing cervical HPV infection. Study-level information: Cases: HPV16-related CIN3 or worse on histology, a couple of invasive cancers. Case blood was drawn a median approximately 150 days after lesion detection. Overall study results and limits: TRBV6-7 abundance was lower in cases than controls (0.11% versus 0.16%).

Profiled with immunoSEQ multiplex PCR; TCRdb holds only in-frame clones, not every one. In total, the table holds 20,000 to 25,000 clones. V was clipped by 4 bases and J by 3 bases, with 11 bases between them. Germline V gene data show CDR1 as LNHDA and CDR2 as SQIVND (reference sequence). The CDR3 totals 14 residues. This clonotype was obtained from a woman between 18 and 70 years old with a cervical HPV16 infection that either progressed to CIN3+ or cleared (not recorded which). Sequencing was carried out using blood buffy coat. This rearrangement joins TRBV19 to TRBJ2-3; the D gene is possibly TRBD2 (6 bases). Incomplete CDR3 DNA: TGTGCCAGTAGTAATGTCCGGGGGACAGATACG. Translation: CASSNVRGTDT. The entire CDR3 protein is CASSNVRGTDTQYF.